The 32 T cell receptor beta chains below come from one sample, sequenced in a study of blood T cells in healthy people across ages. A sample-barcoded 5' primer and a J-beta primer mix were used in a second PCR of roughly 7 to 12 cycles. TCRdb reanalysed the 5' RACE reads using MiXCR and keeps one entry per CDR3 protein. The table records hundreds of thousands of distinct CDR3 sequences, roughly 20% of them present only once. Source material: blood. Receptors were obtained from an older man in good health.

The genes are TRBV18 and TRBJ2-5, with no clear D. The J call is uncertain, as TRBJ2-1 better fits the DNA end. The CDR3 loop spans 15 amino acids. Germline CDR1 and CDR2: KGHSH and LQKENI. The CDR3 here is CASSGDGEVVNEQFF. CDR3 coding DNA: TGTGCCAGCTCAGGGGATGGTGAGGTTGTCAATGAGCAGTTCTTC.

The chain has TRBV7-2 and TRBJ2-5; 7 bases are a match to TRBD1. Germline values: CDR1 SGHTA, CDR2 FQGNSA. The CDR3 totals 15 residues. The V segment lost 0 bases and the J segment 1 base; nucleotides outside the gene matches: 2. The CDR3 DNA sequence: TGTGCCAGCAGCTTAGCGGGGACAGTCCAAGAGACCCAGTACTTC. As protein: CASSLAGTVQETQYF.

This clonotype has only a few counts. The V and J genes are TRBV20-1 and TRBJ1-5; D uncertain. Trimming stripped 0 bases from V and 2 bases from J, with 11 bases between. CDR1 and CDR2 (germline): DFQATT, SNEGSKA (reference sequence). CDR3 length: 15 amino acids. The CDR3 coding sequence is TGCAGTGCTAGAGAAGGCCCAGCCCGCAATCAGCCCCAGCATTTT. It encodes CSAREGPARNQPQHF.

This clonotype was seen ten or more times. This sequence joins TRBV11-3 and TRBJ2-2; no firm D call. Germline CDR1 SGHNT, CDR2 YENEEA. The length of the CDR3 is 15 residues. Between the trimmed V and J ends, which lost 1 base and 6 bases, there was a span of 12 bases. This chain's CDR3 is CASSLGEVGAGELFF. The CDR3 bases are TGTGCCAGCAGCTTAGGAGAGGTTGGCGCCGGGGAGCTGTTTTTT.

This clonotype was seen only a few times. V is TRBV18 and J is TRBJ2-5; D is perhaps TRBD1 or TRBD2 (7 bases each). CDR3 length: 14 residues. Germline V gene sequence: CDR1 KGHSH, CDR2 LQKENI. Trimming cost V 3 bases and J 5 bases, with 13 bases left between them. This CDR3 reads CASSPTQGGETQYF. DNA of the CDR3: TGTGCCAGCTCACCGACTCAGGGGGGGGAGACCCAGTACTTC.

This clonotype was picked up a small number of times. The genes are TRBV3-1 and TRBJ2-3; TRBD2 aligns across 7 bases. Losses at the gene ends were 1 base for V and 6 bases for J; bases not matched to a gene: 7. From germline, CDR1 is LGHDT and CDR2 YNNKEL (reference sequence). This CDR3 is 15 amino acids long. The CDR3 DNA is TGTGCCAGCAGCCAAGGGGGGTTGCGGGGGGATACGCAGTATTTT. Its protein product is CASSQGGLRGDTQYF.

This clonotype was found a few times. The chain uses TRBV29-1 and TRBJ2-3; D is unresolved. Germline V gene lookup returns CDR1 SQVTM and CDR2 ANQGSEA. This CDR3 is built from 12 residues. V gave up 4 bases and J gave up 1 base, with 6 bases separating them. The CDR3 sequence: CSVVHGTDTQYF. CDR3 nucleotides: TGCAGCGTTGTGCACGGCACAGATACGCAGTATTTT.

The sample holds a few counts of this clonotype. The chain combines TRBV12-3 or TRBV12-4 with TRBJ2-5; 10 bases map to TRBD2. Near its end, the DNA agrees better with TRBJ2-1, so the J call may be wrong. This CDR3 has 16 residues. The CDR3 region has the DNA TGTGCCAGCAGTCGACCGGGACTAGCGATCTACAATGAGCAGTTCTTC. It yields the protein CASSRPGLAIYNEQFF.

A note on this clonotype: A single base separates this from a much larger clone, so it may be a read error. The chain couples TRBV7-2 to TRBJ1-4, with D unclear. The germline V gene encodes CDR1 SGHTA and CDR2 FQGNSA. This CDR3 region has 14 residues. Written as DNA, the CDR3 is TGTGCCAGCAGCTTATCTGGGGATAATGAAAAACCGTTTTTT. This encodes CASSLSGDNEKPFF.

This clonotype was seen a handful of times. The chain carries TRBV28 and TRBJ2-1, with D possibly matching TRBD2 (5 bases). The CDR3 spans 12 residues. V dropped 10 bases and J dropped 6 bases, with 13 bases sitting between them. CDR1 is MDHEN, CDR2 SYDVKM, per germline. In nucleotides, the CDR3 is TGTGCCACCTTCGGACTTTTCAATGAGCAGTTCTTC. It encodes CATFGLFNEQFF.

V gene TRBV29-1 combines with J gene TRBJ2-5; D call uncertain. The germline gives CDR1 SQVTM, CDR2 ANQGSEA. V shed 4 bases and J shed 2 bases, with 11 bases lying between them. The CDR3 contains 13 residues. In DNA form, the CDR3 reads TGCAGCGTTGGTCAGGTGGGACAAGAGACCCAGTACTTC. It encodes CSVGQVGQETQYF.

The chain combines TRBV6-5 with TRBJ2-4; no clear D gene. The CDR3 runs to 17 residues. In germline, CDR1 is MNHEY, CDR2 SVGAGI. V lost 0 bases and J lost 1, with 13 bases in between. In nucleotides, the CDR3 is TGTGCCAGCAGTTACTCGAAACAGAGCTTCGCCAAAAACATTCAGTACTTC. This encodes CASSYSKQSFAKNIQYF.

This clonotype was picked up a small number of times. The chain has TRBV10-3 and TRBJ2-5; the D gene could be TRBD1 or TRBD2 (7 bases each). The CDR3 consists of 13 residues. Germline V lookup: CDR1 ENHRY, CDR2 SYGVKD. Trimming removed 2 bases from V and 5 bases from J, with 9 bases in between. In DNA form, the CDR3 reads TGTGCCATCAGTGAGCAGGGGGGGGAGACCCAGTACTTC. This codes for CAISEQGGETQYF.

The chain uses TRBV28 and TRBJ2-7, with unresolved D. The germline V gene has CDR1 MDHEN and CDR2 SYDVKM. The CDR3 runs to 13 residues. Trimming pared 7 bases from V and 5 bases from J, leaving 15 bases between. CDR3 in amino acids: CASNAQNVNEQYF. DNA of the CDR3: TGTGCCAGCAATGCCCAGAATGTCAACGAGCAGTACTTC.

J is TRBJ1-1 and V is TRBV11-2, with D possibly being TRBD1 (6 bases). Germline CDR1 and CDR2: SGHAT and FQNNGV. V shed 4 bases and J shed 5 bases, with 14 bases lying between them. The CDR3 contains 14 residues. The CDR3 DNA is TGTGCCAGCAGCTCGACAGGTGGGGGTACTGAAGCTTTCTTT. The encoded protein is CASSSTGGGTEAFF.

This clonotype turned up a few times. V and J are TRBV6-6 and TRBJ1-3; D unresolved. The CDR3 has 14 amino acids. The germline V and J ends were trimmed by 2 bases and 2 bases, with 7 bases remaining between them. Germline CDR1 is MNHNY and CDR2 is SVGAGI (reference sequence). This chain's CDR3 is CASSYGETGNTIYF. The CDR3 bases are TGTGCCAGCAGTTACGGGGAAACTGGAAACACCATATATTTT.

This chain joins TRBV10-3 and TRBJ2-1, with 7 bases matching TRBD2. From germline, CDR1 is ENHRY and CDR2 SYGVKD. The CDR3 has 15 amino acids. V shed 0 bases and J 3 bases; nucleotides not matched to a gene: 2. This CDR3 reads CAISESLAGYNEQFF. The CDR3 nucleotides read TGTGCCATCAGTGAGTCGTTAGCGGGCTACAATGAGCAGTTCTTC.

This clonotype was observed at least ten times. The genes are TRBV3-1 and TRBJ1-4, with no clear D. With 2 bases removed from V and 5 bases from J, the gap between germline ends came to 12 bases. In germline, CDR1 is LGHDT, CDR2 YNNKEL (reference sequence). There are 15 residues in the CDR3. CDR3: CASSQRSGTNEKLFF. CDR3 in DNA: TGTGCCAGCAGCCAAAGGTCGGGCACGAATGAAAAACTGTTTTTT.

Only one count was recorded for this clonotype. V and J are TRBV7-8 and TRBJ2-7, with a possible D match to TRBD1 (6 bases). This CDR3 contains 15 residues. Trimming removed 0 bases from V and 3 bases from J, with 12 bases in between. In germline, CDR1 is SGHVS, CDR2 FQNEAQ. CDR3 nucleotide sequence: TGTGCCAGCAGCTTAGCTCCAGGGGAAATCTACGAGCAGTACTTC. This translates into CASSLAPGEIYEQYF.

There are a few counts of this clonotype. V usage is TRBV20-1 and J usage is TRBJ2-7; no clear D gene. The CDR3 contains 13 residues. The germline V gene has CDR1 DFQATT and CDR2 SNEGSKA (reference sequence). Trimming cost V 1 base and J 1 base, with 8 bases left between them. CDR3 protein: CSARGGGSYEQYF. The CDR3 DNA is TGCAGTGCTAGAGGGGGTGGGTCCTACGAGCAGTACTTC.

This chain links TRBV7-2 with TRBJ2-7, with a weak D call TRBD1 (6 bases). Trimming cost V 0 bases and J 6 bases, with 12 bases left between them. This CDR3 has 14 residues. Germline CDR1 and CDR2: SGHTA and FQGNSA. The DNA for the CDR3 is TGTGCCAGCAGCTTAGCAGGTCGGGACATCGAGCAGTACTTC. The encoded protein is CASSLAGRDIEQYF.

There are a few counts of this clonotype. This chain joins TRBV6-1 and TRBJ1-3; 7 bases are a match to TRBD1. This CDR3 comprises 19 residues. V trimming: 6 bases; J trimming: 0 bases; junction bases outside the gene matches: 17. Germline lookup yields CDR1 MNHNS and CDR2 SASEGT. The CDR3 sequence is CASSHRGPQEGNSGNTIYF. CDR3 DNA sequence: TGTGCCAGCAGCCACAGGGGACCACAGGAGGGAAACTCTGGAAACACCATATATTTT.

The J gene is TRBJ2-5, the V gene TRBV20-1; 7 bases fit TRBD1. This CDR3 region has 12 residues. V lost 7 bases to trimming and J lost 4 bases; unmatched junction nucleotides: 6. CDR1 DFQATT and CDR2 SNEGSKA come from the germline V gene (reference sequence). CDR3 protein: CSEGPGGETQYF. In nucleotides, the CDR3 is TGCAGTGAGGGCCCAGGGGGAGAGACCCAGTACTTC.

As concerns this clonotype: One end of the junction is discordant with germline, which a read error may explain. The V call is TRBV20-1, the J call TRBJ2-5, with 10 positions matching TRBD1. This CDR3 has 19 residues. The germline V gene encodes CDR1 DFQATT and CDR2 SNEGSKA (reference sequence). Written as DNA, the CDR3 is TGCAGTGCTAGAGATCCCACTCCGGGACAGGGGATCCCTCAAGGGACCCAGTACTTC. As protein: CSARDPTPGQGIPQGTQYF.

This clonotype occurred a few times. V is TRBV5-1 and J is TRBJ2-1; D is perhaps TRBD1 (7 bases). This CDR3 has 16 residues. Germline CDR1 reads SGHRS; CDR2 reads YFSETQ. V lost 4 bases, J lost 4 bases, and 18 bases lay in between. The CDR3 protein is CASSLGGGQAYNEQFF. The CDR3 DNA is TGCGCCAGCAGCCTTGGGGGAGGACAGGCTTACAATGAGCAGTTCTTC.

This rearrangement joins TRBV29-1 to TRBJ2-5, with a possible D match to TRBD1 (6 bases). Trimming took 3 bases from V and 2 from J, leaving 10 bases between them. The CDR3 extends over 13 amino acids. Germline V lookup: CDR1 SQVTM, CDR2 ANQGSEA. As DNA, the CDR3 is TGCAGCGTTGACTCGGACAGACAAGAGACCCAGTACTTC. Its translation: CSVDSDRQETQYF.

This clonotype was observed at least ten times. V and J are TRBV29-1 and TRBJ2-7; 9 nucleotides match TRBD2. This CDR3 is built from 15 residues. Germline V lookup: CDR1 SQVTM, CDR2 ANQGSEA. After removal of 6 bases from V and 3 bases from J, the junction contained 12 bases not matched to a gene. The CDR3 region is CSVQGLASGIYEQYF. CDR3 sequence (DNA): TGCAGCGTCCAAGGGTTGGCTAGCGGGATCTACGAGCAGTACTTC.

The chain recombines TRBV27 with TRBJ2-4, with 14 bases identical to TRBD2. CDR1 is MNHEY, CDR2 SMNVEV, per germline (reference sequence). The J segment lost 0 bases and the V segment lost 5 bases, leaving 6 bases of the junction unmatched. The CDR3 extends over 18 amino acids. The CDR3 region is CASSPRLAGGLAKNIQYF. CDR3 nucleotides: TGTGCCAGCAGTCCCAGACTAGCGGGAGGGCTAGCCAAAAACATTCAGTACTTC.

This clonotype was seen a few times. V usage is TRBV7-6 and J usage is TRBJ2-1, with 7 bases that match TRBD1. CDR1 is SGHVS, CDR2 FNYEAQ, per germline. J lost 2 bases, V lost 5 bases, and 21 bases had no gene match. This CDR3 contains 20 residues. CDR3 sequence: CASSLRSPDRSHLPYNEQFF. The CDR3 bases are TGTGCCAGCAGCCTACGGTCCCCGGACAGGTCCCATCTTCCCTACAATGAGCAGTTCTTC.

In its sample, this clonotype was seen many times. The chain is built from TRBV5-1 and TRBJ2-3; 8 bases are a match to TRBD2. This CDR3 is 18 amino acids long. Germline-derived CDR1 and CDR2 are SGHRS and YFSETQ. The V segment lost 2 bases and the J segment 1 base; nucleotides outside the gene matches: 12. The CDR3 sequence is CASSLKLAAFLGTDTQYF. For the CDR3, the DNA is TGCGCCAGCAGCTTAAAACTAGCGGCCTTTCTGGGCACAGATACGCAGTATTTT.

This clonotype turned up a few times. The chain employs TRBV3-1 and TRBJ2-5; 9 bases align to TRBD2. The J call could be wrong; TRBJ2-1 is a better fit for the DNA end. CDR3 size: 15 residues. CDR1 and CDR2 (germline): LGHDT, YNNKEL (reference sequence). CDR3 DNA sequence: TGTGCCAGCAGCCGAACTAGCGGGCTATACAATGAGCAGTTCTTC. This gives the protein CASSRTSGLYNEQFF.

This clonotype has only a few counts. The chain carries TRBV20-1 and TRBJ2-1; 9 bases match TRBD2. The CDR3 consists of 15 residues. CDR1 DFQATT and CDR2 SNEGSKA come from the germline V gene (reference sequence). The J segment lost 8 bases and the V segment lost 0 bases, leaving 8 bases of the junction unmatched. CDR3 coding DNA: TGCAGTGCTAGAGATGGGGCGGGAGGGGAATATGAGCAGTTCTTC. Its translation is CSARDGAGGEYEQFF.